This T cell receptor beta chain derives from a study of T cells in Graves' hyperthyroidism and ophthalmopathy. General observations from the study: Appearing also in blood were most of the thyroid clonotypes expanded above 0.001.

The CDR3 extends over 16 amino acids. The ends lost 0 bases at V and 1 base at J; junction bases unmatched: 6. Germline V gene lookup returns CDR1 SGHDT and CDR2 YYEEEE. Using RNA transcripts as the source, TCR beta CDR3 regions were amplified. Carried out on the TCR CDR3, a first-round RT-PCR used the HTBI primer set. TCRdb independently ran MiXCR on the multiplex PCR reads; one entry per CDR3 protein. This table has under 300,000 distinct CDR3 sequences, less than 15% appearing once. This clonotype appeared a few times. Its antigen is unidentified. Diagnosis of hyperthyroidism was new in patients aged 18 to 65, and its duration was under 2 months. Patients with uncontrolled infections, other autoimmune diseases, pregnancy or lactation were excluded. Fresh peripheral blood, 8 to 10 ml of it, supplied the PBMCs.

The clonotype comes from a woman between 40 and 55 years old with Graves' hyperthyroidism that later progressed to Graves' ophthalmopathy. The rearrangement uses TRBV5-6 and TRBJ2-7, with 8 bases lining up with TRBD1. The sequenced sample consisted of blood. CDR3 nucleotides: TGTGCCAGCAGCTTGGAAGGACAGGGCGATTCCTACGAGCAGTACTTC. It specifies CASSLEGQGDSYEQYF.